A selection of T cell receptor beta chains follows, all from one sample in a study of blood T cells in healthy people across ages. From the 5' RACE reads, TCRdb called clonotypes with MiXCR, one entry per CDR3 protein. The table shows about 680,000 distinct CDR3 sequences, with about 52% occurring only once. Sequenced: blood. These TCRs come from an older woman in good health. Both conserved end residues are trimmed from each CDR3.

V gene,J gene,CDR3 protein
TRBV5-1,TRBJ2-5,ASSKGQESTQY
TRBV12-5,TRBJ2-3,ASGVVAGGTQY
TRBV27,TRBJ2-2,ASKAGVYTGELF
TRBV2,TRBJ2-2,ASSVIAGDNGGELF
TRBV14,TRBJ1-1,ASSQGLGVAF
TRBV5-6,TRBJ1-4,ASSPDRGREANEKLF
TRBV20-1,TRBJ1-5,SVRPGHQPQH
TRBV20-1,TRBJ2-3,SASSLTDTQY
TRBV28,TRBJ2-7,ASSFIPGDVY
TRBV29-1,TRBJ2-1,SVGWDLLGEQF
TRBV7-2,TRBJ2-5,ASSLESTASTQY